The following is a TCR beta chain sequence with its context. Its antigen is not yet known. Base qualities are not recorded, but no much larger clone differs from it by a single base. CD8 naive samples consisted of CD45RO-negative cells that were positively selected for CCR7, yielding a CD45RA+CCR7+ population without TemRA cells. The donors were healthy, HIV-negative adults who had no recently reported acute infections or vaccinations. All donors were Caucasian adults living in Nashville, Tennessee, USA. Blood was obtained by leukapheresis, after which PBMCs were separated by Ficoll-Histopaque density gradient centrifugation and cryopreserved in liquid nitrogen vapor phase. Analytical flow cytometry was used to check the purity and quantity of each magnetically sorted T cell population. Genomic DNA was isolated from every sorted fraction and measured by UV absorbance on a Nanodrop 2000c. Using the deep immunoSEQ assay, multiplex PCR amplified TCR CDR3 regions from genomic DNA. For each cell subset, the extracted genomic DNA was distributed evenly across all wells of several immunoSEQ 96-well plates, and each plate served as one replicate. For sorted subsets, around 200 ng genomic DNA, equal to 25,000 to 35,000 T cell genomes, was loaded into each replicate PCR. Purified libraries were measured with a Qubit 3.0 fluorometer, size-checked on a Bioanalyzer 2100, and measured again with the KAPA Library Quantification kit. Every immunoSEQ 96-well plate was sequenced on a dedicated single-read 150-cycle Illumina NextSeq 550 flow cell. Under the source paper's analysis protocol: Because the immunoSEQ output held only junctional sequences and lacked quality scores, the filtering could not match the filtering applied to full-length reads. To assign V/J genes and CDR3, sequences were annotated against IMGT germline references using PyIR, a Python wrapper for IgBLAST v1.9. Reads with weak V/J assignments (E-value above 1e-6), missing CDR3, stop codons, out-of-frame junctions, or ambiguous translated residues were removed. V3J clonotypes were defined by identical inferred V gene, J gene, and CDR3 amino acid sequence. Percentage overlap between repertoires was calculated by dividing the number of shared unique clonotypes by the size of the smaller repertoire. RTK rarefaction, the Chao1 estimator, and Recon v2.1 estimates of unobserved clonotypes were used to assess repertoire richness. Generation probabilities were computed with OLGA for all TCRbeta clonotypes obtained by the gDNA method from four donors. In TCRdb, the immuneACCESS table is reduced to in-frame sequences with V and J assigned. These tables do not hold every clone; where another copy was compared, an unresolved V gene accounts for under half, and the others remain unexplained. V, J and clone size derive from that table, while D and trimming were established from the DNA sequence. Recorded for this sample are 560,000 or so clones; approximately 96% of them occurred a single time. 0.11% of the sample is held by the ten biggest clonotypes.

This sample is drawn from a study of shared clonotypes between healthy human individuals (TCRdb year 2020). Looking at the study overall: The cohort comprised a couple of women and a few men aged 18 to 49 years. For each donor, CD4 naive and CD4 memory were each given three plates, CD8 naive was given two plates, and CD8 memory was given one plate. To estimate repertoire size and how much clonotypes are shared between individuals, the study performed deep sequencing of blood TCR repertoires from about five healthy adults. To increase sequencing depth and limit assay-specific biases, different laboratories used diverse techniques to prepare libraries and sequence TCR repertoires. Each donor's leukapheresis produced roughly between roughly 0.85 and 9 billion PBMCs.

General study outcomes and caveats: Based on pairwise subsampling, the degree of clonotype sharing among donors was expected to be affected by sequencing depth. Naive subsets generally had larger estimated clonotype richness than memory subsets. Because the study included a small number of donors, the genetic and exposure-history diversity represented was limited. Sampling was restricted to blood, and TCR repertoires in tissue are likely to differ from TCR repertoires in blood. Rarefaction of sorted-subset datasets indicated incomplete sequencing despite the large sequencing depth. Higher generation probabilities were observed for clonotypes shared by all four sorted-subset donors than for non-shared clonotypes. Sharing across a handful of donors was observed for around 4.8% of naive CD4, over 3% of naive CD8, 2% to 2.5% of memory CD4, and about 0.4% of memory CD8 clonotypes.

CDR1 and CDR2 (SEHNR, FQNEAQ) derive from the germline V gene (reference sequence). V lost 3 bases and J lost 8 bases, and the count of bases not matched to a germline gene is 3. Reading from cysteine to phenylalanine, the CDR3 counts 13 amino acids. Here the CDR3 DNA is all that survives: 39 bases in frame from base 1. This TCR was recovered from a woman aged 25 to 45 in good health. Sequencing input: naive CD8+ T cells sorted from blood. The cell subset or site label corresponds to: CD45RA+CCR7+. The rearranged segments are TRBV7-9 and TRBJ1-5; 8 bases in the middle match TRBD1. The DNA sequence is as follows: TGTGCCAGCAGCTTGCAGGGGGCAGAGCCCCAGCATTTT. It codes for CASSLQGAEPQHF.